This is a list of T cell receptor beta chains from one sample in a study of blood T cell repertoires in COVID-19. Libraries were prepared by immunoSEQ multiplex PCR; TCRdb keeps only in-frame clonotypes and omits some of them. The sample contains 40,000 to 55,000 clones, roughly 84% of which appear only once. The source material was peripheral blood. The receptor set was obtained from a human donor in a cohort sampled during active COVID-19. The CDR3 runs from the conserved cysteine through the conserved F or W. A D gene is named only where the DNA matches it firmly. Rows give clone size only sometimes, using once, few, many, or a class for an expanded clone.

v_call: TRBV7-9; j_call: TRBJ1-2; d_call: -; clone_size: -; cdr3_aa: CASSLDYTAYGYTF; cdr3_nt: TGTGCCAGCAGCTTAGATTATACAGCATATGGCTACACCTTC
v_call: TRBV4-3; j_call: TRBJ2-1; d_call: TRBD2; clone_size: -; cdr3_aa: CASSQDEAGRRNEQFF; cdr3_nt: TGCGCCAGCAGCCAAGATGAAGCGGGAAGGCGGAATGAGCAGTTCTTC
v_call: TRBV28; j_call: TRBJ1-5; d_call: -; clone_size: -; cdr3_aa: CASSSRTGGWAQHF; cdr3_nt: TGTGCCAGCAGTTCCCGGACCGGGGGGTGGGCCCAGCATTTT
v_call: TRBV29-1; j_call: TRBJ2-7; d_call: -; clone_size: -; cdr3_aa: CSVEDRGEQYF; cdr3_nt: TGCAGCGTTGAAGATCGGGGGGAGCAGTACTTC
v_call: TRBV7-2; j_call: TRBJ1-1; d_call: -; clone_size: -; cdr3_aa: CASSPQVYAENTEAFF; cdr3_nt: TGTGCCAGCAGCCCACAGGTGTACGCGGAGAACACTGAAGCTTTCTTT
v_call: TRBV9; j_call: TRBJ2-7; d_call: -; clone_size: -; cdr3_aa: CASSPRDFEFSYEQYF; cdr3_nt: TGTGCCAGCAGCCCGCGGGACTTCGAATTCTCCTACGAGCAGTACTTC
v_call: TRBV29-1; j_call: TRBJ2-5; d_call: -; clone_size: -; cdr3_aa: CSVDGTLDGETQYF; cdr3_nt: TGCAGCGTTGATGGGACTTTAGACGGGGAGACCCAGTACTTC
v_call: TRBV19; j_call: TRBJ2-1; d_call: TRBD2; clone_size: -; cdr3_aa: CASSGLAGIYNEQFF; cdr3_nt: TGTGCCAGTAGCGGCCTAGCGGGGATCTACAATGAGCAGTTCTTC
v_call: TRBV6-6; j_call: TRBJ2-3; d_call: TRBD2; clone_size: -; cdr3_aa: CASRLLAGGSGDTQYF; cdr3_nt: TGTGCCAGCAGGTTACTAGCGGGAGGGTCAGGGGATACGCAGTATTTT
v_call: TRBV7-6; j_call: TRBJ2-2; d_call: TRBD2; clone_size: -; cdr3_aa: CASRPRLAGDIGELFF; cdr3_nt: TGTGCCAGCAGGCCTAGACTAGCGGGAGATATCGGGGAGCTGTTTTTT
v_call: TRBV5-1; j_call: TRBJ1-3; d_call: -; clone_size: once; cdr3_aa: CASSLASPSSGNTIYF; cdr3_nt: TGCGCCAGCAGCTTGGCAAGTCCCAGCTCTGGAAACACCATATATTTT
v_call: TRBV4-3; j_call: TRBJ1-2; d_call: -; clone_size: few; cdr3_aa: CASSHRREPNYGYTF; cdr3_nt: TGCGCCAGCAGCCACAGACGGGAGCCTAACTATGGCTACACCTTC
v_call: TRBV6-2/TRBV6-3; j_call: TRBJ2-3; d_call: -; clone_size: -; cdr3_aa: CASSSHTDTQYF; cdr3_nt: TGTGCCAGCAGTTCCCACACAGATACGCAGTATTTT
v_call: TRBV7-2; j_call: TRBJ2-1; d_call: TRBD2; clone_size: -; cdr3_aa: CASSPSGRAGNEQFF; cdr3_nt: TGTGCCAGCAGCCCTAGCGGGAGGGCCGGGAATGAGCAGTTCTTC
v_call: TRBV29-1; j_call: TRBJ2-7; d_call: -; clone_size: -; cdr3_aa: CSVAAESSYEQYF; cdr3_nt: TGCAGCGTTGCGGCGGAGAGCTCCTACGAGCAGTACTTC
v_call: TRBV27; j_call: TRBJ1-5; d_call: -; clone_size: -; cdr3_aa: CASSPATGYQPQHF; cdr3_nt: TGTGCCAGCAGCCCGGCGACAGGCTATCAGCCCCAGCATTTT
v_call: TRBV27; j_call: TRBJ1-1; d_call: -; clone_size: -; cdr3_aa: CASSRLGVNTEAFF; cdr3_nt: TGTGCCAGCAGCCGTCTCGGGGTGAACACTGAAGCTTTCTTT
v_call: TRBV18; j_call: TRBJ1-4; d_call: -; clone_size: medium-sized; cdr3_aa: CASSPLNRGNEKLFF; cdr3_nt: TGTGCCAGCTCACCACTAAATCGGGGTAATGAAAAACTGTTTTTT
v_call: TRBV3-1/TRBV3-2; j_call: TRBJ2-7; d_call: TRBD2; clone_size: -; cdr3_aa: CASSQGGGEREHSYEQYF; cdr3_nt: TGTGCCAGCAGCCAAGGGGGGGGTGAGCGGGAACACTCCTACGAGCAGTACTTC
v_call: TRBV27; j_call: TRBJ2-3; d_call: -; clone_size: -; cdr3_aa: CASKAPSGLIADTQYF; cdr3_nt: TGTGCCAGCAAAGCGCCCTCGGGACTCATCGCCGATACGCAGTATTTT
v_call: TRBV19; j_call: TRBJ1-1; d_call: -; clone_size: once; cdr3_aa: CASSFNRASDMNTEAFF; cdr3_nt: TGTGCCAGTAGTTTTAACAGGGCCTCCGACATGAACACTGAAGCTTTCTTT
v_call: TRBV6-2/TRBV6-3; j_call: TRBJ1-5; d_call: TRBD1; clone_size: -; cdr3_aa: CASSRPGTGEGQPQHF; cdr3_nt: TGTGCCAGCAGCCGTCCCGGGACAGGGGAGGGACAGCCCCAGCATTTT
v_call: TRBV6-6; j_call: TRBJ2-4; d_call: TRBD2; clone_size: -; cdr3_aa: CASNSGGLAKNIQYF; cdr3_nt: TGTGCCAGCAATTCGGGAGGGCTAGCCAAAAACATTCAGTACTTC
v_call: TRBV5-6; j_call: TRBJ2-2; d_call: -; clone_size: -; cdr3_aa: CASSLNRDWSTGELFF; cdr3_nt: TGTGCCAGCAGCTTAAACCGGGACTGGAGCACCGGGGAGCTGTTTTTT
v_call: TRBV5-1; j_call: TRBJ2-3; d_call: TRBD2; clone_size: -; cdr3_aa: CASSPTSGSADTQYF; cdr3_nt: TGCGCCAGCAGCCCGACTAGCGGGAGCGCAGATACGCAGTATTTT
v_call: TRBV28; j_call: TRBJ1-4; d_call: -; clone_size: -; cdr3_aa: CASSRGQEREKLFF; cdr3_nt: TGTGCCAGCAGCCGTGGACAAGAGAGAGAAAAACTGTTTTTT
v_call: TRBV24-1; j_call: TRBJ2-1; d_call: -; clone_size: -; cdr3_aa: CATSDRTHANEQFF; cdr3_nt: TGTGCCACCAGTGATAGGACTCACGCTAATGAGCAGTTCTTC
v_call: TRBV18; j_call: TRBJ1-2; d_call: TRBD1; clone_size: -; cdr3_aa: CASSPWDRVYGYTF; cdr3_nt: TGTGCCAGCTCACCATGGGACAGGGTGTATGGCTACACCTTC
v_call: TRBV4-3; j_call: TRBJ2-3; d_call: -; clone_size: -; cdr3_aa: CASSQESGDTQYF; cdr3_nt: TGCGCCAGCAGCCAAGAATCAGGAGATACGCAGTATTTT
v_call: TRBV5-6; j_call: TRBJ1-5; d_call: -; clone_size: once; cdr3_aa: CASSVRGIDQPQHF; cdr3_nt: TGTGCCAGCAGCGTTCGGGGGATTGATCAGCCCCAGCATTTT
v_call: TRBV2; j_call: TRBJ2-7; d_call: TRBD1; clone_size: -; cdr3_aa: CASDRGPDYEQYF; cdr3_nt: TGTGCCAGCGACAGGGGGCCTGACTACGAGCAGTACTTC
v_call: TRBV7-9; j_call: TRBJ2-7; d_call: TRBD1; clone_size: once; cdr3_aa: CASRTLQGAEQYF; cdr3_nt: TGTGCCAGCAGAACCCTACAGGGGGCCGAGCAGTACTTC
v_call: TRBV5-4; j_call: TRBJ1-2; d_call: -; clone_size: -; cdr3_aa: CASSSNGGAVGGYTF; cdr3_nt: TGTGCCAGCAGCTCGAATGGGGGGGCTGTCGGTGGCTACACCTTC
v_call: TRBV19; j_call: TRBJ2-2; d_call: TRBD2; clone_size: once; cdr3_aa: CASSIRTSGKGGELFF; cdr3_nt: TGTGCCAGTAGTATTCGGACTAGCGGGAAGGGCGGGGAGCTGTTTTTT
v_call: TRBV14; j_call: TRBJ1-2; d_call: TRBD1; clone_size: -; cdr3_aa: CASSPLDRANYGYTF; cdr3_nt: TGTGCCAGCAGCCCGCTCGACAGGGCCAACTATGGCTACACCTTC
v_call: TRBV6-5; j_call: TRBJ1-1; d_call: TRBD1; clone_size: once; cdr3_aa: CASSYSTGGGTEAFF; cdr3_nt: TGTGCCAGCAGTTACTCGACAGGGGGCGGCACTGAAGCTTTCTTT
v_call: TRBV6-6; j_call: TRBJ2-1; d_call: TRBD1; clone_size: once; cdr3_aa: CASSLSGTGQHEQFF; cdr3_nt: TGTGCCAGCAGTTTATCCGGGACAGGGCAGCATGAGCAGTTCTTC
v_call: TRBV10-3; j_call: TRBJ1-5; d_call: -; clone_size: -; cdr3_aa: CAISSVYSNQPQHF; cdr3_nt: TGTGCCATCAGCTCAGTTTATAGCAATCAGCCCCAGCATTTT
v_call: TRBV28; j_call: TRBJ1-4; d_call: -; clone_size: -; cdr3_aa: CASSFVSRAGWYEKLFF; cdr3_nt: TGTGCCAGCAGTTTCGTATCACGGGCAGGGTGGTATGAAAAACTGTTTTTT
v_call: TRBV7-9; j_call: TRBJ2-2; d_call: TRBD2; clone_size: few; cdr3_aa: CASSSSGRALGGELFF; cdr3_nt: TGTGCCAGCAGCTCCAGCGGGAGGGCCCTCGGCGGGGAGCTGTTTTTT
v_call: TRBV27; j_call: TRBJ2-6; d_call: -; clone_size: few; cdr3_aa: CASSLRTHSGANVLTF; cdr3_nt: TGTGCCAGCAGTTTACGGACTCACTCTGGGGCCAACGTCCTGACTTTC
v_call: TRBV30; j_call: TRBJ1-1; d_call: -; clone_size: -; cdr3_aa: CAWSVGGGEAFF; cdr3_nt: TGTGCCTGGAGTGTAGGTGGAGGCGAAGCTTTCTTT
v_call: TRBV9; j_call: TRBJ1-3; d_call: -; clone_size: -; cdr3_aa: CASSVEAWGEISGNTIYF; cdr3_nt: TGTGCCAGCAGCGTAGAAGCGTGGGGGGAGATATCTGGAAACACCATATATTTT